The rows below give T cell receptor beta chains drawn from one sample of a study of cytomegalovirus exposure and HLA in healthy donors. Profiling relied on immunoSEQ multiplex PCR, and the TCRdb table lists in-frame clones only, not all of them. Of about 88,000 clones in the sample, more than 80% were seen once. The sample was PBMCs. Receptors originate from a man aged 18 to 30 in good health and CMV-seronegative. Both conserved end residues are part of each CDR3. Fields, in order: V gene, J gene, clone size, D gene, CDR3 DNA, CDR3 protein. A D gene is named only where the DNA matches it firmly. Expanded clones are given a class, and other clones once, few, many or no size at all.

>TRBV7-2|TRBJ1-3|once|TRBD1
TGTGCCAGCAGCTTGCCGGGACAGGGAAACACCATATATTTT
CASSLPGQGNTIYF
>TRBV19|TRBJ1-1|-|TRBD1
TGTGCCAGTAGTACTACCCCAACAGGGGTAGCGAGTGAAGCTTTCTTT
CASSTTPTGVASEAFF
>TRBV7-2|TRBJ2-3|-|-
TGTGCCAGCAGCTTGGGGACTCAACCCGGTACGCAGTATTTT
CASSLGTQPGTQYF
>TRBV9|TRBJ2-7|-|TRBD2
TGTGCCAGCAGCGTTGGACTAGCGGGTGGGGGGGAATACGAGCAGTACTTC
CASSVGLAGGGEYEQYF
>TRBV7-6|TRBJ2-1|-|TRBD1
TGTGCCAGCAGCAAACAAGCGGTTGGGACAGTGTACAATGAGCAGTTCTTC
CASSKQAVGTVYNEQFF
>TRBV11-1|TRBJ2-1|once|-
TGTGCCAGCAGCTTAGCTTTTTTTGGGGAGAATCTCTACAATGAGCAGTTCTTC
CASSLAFFGENLYNEQFF
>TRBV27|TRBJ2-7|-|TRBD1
TGTGCCAGCAGTTCAAGCCGGGACAGGGGGAGGCCGTTCTACGAGCAGTACTTC
CASSSSRDRGRPFYEQYF
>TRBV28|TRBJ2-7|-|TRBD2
TGTGCCAGCAGTGGCCCGGGACTAGCGGGAGGGATAAGATACGAGCAGTACTTC
CASSGPGLAGGIRYEQYF
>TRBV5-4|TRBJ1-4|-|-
TGTGCCAGCAGCTTGTACGGGGCAGGGGTTTCGGAAAAACTGTTTTTT
CASSLYGAGVSEKLFF
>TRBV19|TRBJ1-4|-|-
TGTGCCAGTAGCGCGACAGGAGGTGCAACTAATGAAAAACTGTTTTTT
CASSATGGATNEKLFF
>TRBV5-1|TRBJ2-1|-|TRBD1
TGCGCCAGCAGCAGAGGGACAGCTAACAATGAGCAGTTCTTC
CASSRGTANNEQFF
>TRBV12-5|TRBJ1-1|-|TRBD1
TGTGCTAGTGAGTCTTTCGGGACAGGGATTGGAGACTCTGAAGCTTTCTTT
CASESFGTGIGDSEAFF
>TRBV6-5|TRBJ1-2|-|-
TGTGCCAGCAGTTACTCAGCAGGGGAGTACTATGGCTACACCTTC
CASSYSAGEYYGYTF
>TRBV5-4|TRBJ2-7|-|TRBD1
TGTGCCAGCAGCACCGGGACAGGGGCGTACGAGCAGTACTTC
CASSTGTGAYEQYF
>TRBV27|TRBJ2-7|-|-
TGTGCCAGCAGTCGTCCAACCGGGACTCCTTCCTACGAGCAGTACTTC
CASSRPTGTPSYEQYF
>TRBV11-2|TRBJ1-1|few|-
TGTGCCAGCAGCCCGACAGAGAACACTGAAGCTTTCTTT
CASSPTENTEAFF
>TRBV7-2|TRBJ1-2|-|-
TGTGCCAGCAGCCCCGCGGGGCACAACCGCTACACCTTC
CASSPAGHNRYTF
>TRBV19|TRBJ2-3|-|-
TGTGCCAGTAGAGGAGGGGGCACAGATACGCAGTATTTT
CASRGGGTDTQYF
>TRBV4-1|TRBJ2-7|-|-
TGCGCCAGCAGCCAAGATGACAGGTGGTCGGGGGAGCAGTACTTC
CASSQDDRWSGEQYF
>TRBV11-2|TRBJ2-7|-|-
TGTGCCAGCAGCTTAGATGCAGGGTGCGAGCAGTACTTC
CASSLDAGCEQYF
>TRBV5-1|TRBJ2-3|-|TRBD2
TGCGCCAGCAGCTTGGGACTAGCGGGAGGCACAGATACGCAGTATTTT
CASSLGLAGGTDTQYF
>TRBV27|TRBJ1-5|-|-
TGTGCCAGCAAGATTTCGACAGTTAGCAATCAGCCCCAGCATTTT
CASKISTVSNQPQHF
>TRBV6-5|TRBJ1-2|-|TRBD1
TGTGCCAGCAGTTACTCGGGACAGGGATGGGGCTACACCTTC
CASSYSGQGWGYTF
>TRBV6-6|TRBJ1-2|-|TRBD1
TGTGCCAGCAGATCGACAGGGGTGGTATTGTGGGGCTACACCTTC
CASRSTGVVLWGYTF
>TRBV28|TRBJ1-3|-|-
TGTGCCAGCAGAAGCCCGGGGGATGCTGGAAACACCATATATTTT
CASRSPGDAGNTIYF
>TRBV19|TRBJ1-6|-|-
TGTGCCAGTAAGCCAGAGGCCTATAATTCACCCCTCCACTTT
CASKPEAYNSPLHF
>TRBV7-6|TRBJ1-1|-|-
TGTGCCAGCAGTATAGGGGAAGGCACTGAAGCTTTCTTT
CASSIGEGTEAFF
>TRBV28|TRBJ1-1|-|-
TGTGCCAGCAGTTTAATTTTAAGGGGCGAAGCTTTCTTT
CASSLILRGEAFF
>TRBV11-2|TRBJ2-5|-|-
TGTGCCAGCAGCTTAGATCCCTCCGCGAAGACCCAGTACTTC
CASSLDPSAKTQYF
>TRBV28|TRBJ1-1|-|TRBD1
TGTGCCAGCAGGGAAAACAGGGGCCAAGCTTTCTTT
CASRENRGQAFF
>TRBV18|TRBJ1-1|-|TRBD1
TGTGCCAGCTCAGTGGACAGGGTGAACACTGAAGCTTTCTTT
CASSVDRVNTEAFF
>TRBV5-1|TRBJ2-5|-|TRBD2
TGCGCCAGCAGCCCCGGGGGGAGAGTTCGAACCCAGTACTTC
CASSPGGRVRTQYF
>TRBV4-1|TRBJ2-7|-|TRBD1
TGCGCCAGCAGCCAAGACGGGGACAGGGGGCCCTACGAGCAGTACTTC
CASSQDGDRGPYEQYF
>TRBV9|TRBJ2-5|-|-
TGTGCCAGCAGCGTAGCTAGGGGGGAGACCCAGTACTTC
CASSVARGETQYF
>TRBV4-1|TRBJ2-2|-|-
TGCGCCAGCAGCCAAGCAGGGATCGCGAACACCGGGGAGCTGTTTTTT
CASSQAGIANTGELFF
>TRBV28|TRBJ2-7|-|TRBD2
TGTGCCAGCAGCTTTGGGACTAGCGGCACCTACGAGCAGTACTTC
CASSFGTSGTYEQYF
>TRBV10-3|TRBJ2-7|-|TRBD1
TGTGCCATCAGCACCGGGACAGGGGTCGAGCAGTACTTC
CAISTGTGVEQYF
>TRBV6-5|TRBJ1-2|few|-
TGTGCCAGCAGTTACTTACAGGACAGTGCTGGCTACACCTTC
CASSYLQDSAGYTF
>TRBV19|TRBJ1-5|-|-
TGTGCCAGCCGAGACAGGTACAGCAATCAGCCCCAGCATTTT
CASRDRYSNQPQHF
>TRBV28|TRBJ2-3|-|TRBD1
TGTGCCAGCAGTCCCTCCGGGACAGGGTGGACAGATACGCAGTATTTT
CASSPSGTGWTDTQYF
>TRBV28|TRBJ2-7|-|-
TGTGCCAGCGGGCCTGCCCTACGAGAGCAGTACTTC
CASGPALREQYF
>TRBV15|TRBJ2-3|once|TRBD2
TGTGCCACCAGCAGAGACCCTAGCGGCCCAGATACGCAGTATTTT
CATSRDPSGPDTQYF
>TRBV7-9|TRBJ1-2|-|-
TGTGCCAGCAGCTTAGTGGGGAGAGGTGGCTACACCTTC
CASSLVGRGGYTF
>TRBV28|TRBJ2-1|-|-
TGTGCCAGCAGTTTTAACGCGGTGGTACTCCCTTACAATGAGCAGTTCTTC
CASSFNAVVLPYNEQFF
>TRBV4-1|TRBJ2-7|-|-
TGCGCCAGCAGCCCCCTCGGGGTGGCACGGCAGTACTTC
CASSPLGVARQYF
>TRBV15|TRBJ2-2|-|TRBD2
TGTGCCACCAGCAGAGTGGCCATAGCGGGAGTTGTGACCGGGGAGCTGTTTTTT
CATSRVAIAGVVTGELFF
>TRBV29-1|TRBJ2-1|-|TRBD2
TGCAGCGTTGGGGAAAGCGGGAGGGCAGGCTACAATGAGCAGTTCTTC
CSVGESGRAGYNEQFF
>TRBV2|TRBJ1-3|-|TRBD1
TGTGCCAGCAGTGAAGGGACAGGGAGGAACACCATATATTTT
CASSEGTGRNTIYF
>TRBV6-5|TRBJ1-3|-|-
TGTGCCAGCAGTTACATACGAGATCCTCCTGGAAACACCATATATTTT
CASSYIRDPPGNTIYF
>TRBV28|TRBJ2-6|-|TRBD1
TGTGCCAGCAGTTTACCGCAGGGGGCTGGGGCCAACGTCCTGACTTTC
CASSLPQGAGANVLTF
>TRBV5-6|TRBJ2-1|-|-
TGTGCCAGCAGCTGGTGGACAGACTCCTACAATGAGCAGTTCTTC
CASSWWTDSYNEQFF
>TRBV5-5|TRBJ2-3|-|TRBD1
TGTGCCAGCAGCTTGGCAGGGGGCGCGGGAACAGATACGCAGTATTTT
CASSLAGGAGTDTQYF
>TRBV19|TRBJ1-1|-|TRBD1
TGTGCCAGTGACAGGGGGAACACTGAAGCTTTCTTT
CASDRGNTEAFF
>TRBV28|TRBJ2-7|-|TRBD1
TGTGCCAGCAGTGAACGGACAGGGCCCTACGAGCAGTACTTC
CASSERTGPYEQYF
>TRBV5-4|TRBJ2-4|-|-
TGTGCCAGCAGCCTCACCGGGAGAAGAGGCAAAAACATTCAGTACTTC
CASSLTGRRGKNIQYF